Below, 5 T cell receptor beta chains from the same sample are listed, as sequenced in a study of post-analysis software for immune sequencing data. No antigen has been identified for these receptors. Findings and limits, study-wide: With TRBV5-6, TRBV5-1 and TRBV20-1 included, about five TRBV segments were more frequent in patients than in controls.

TCR beta cDNA libraries had unique molecular identifiers. TCRdb recomputed calls from the PCR reads with MiXCR, one row per CDR3 protein. The sample yields around 710,000 distinct CDR3 sequences, under 60% seen once. Sequenced input: blood. These TCRs come from a girl under 18 with multiple sclerosis.

The rearrangement links TRBV20-1 to TRBJ2-5; D uncertain. The V end lost 5 bases, the J end lost 0 bases, and 22 bases lay between the germline ends. CDR3 length equals 17 residues. CDR1 and CDR2 from the germline V gene are DFQATT and SNEGSKA (reference sequence). The DNA of the CDR3 is TGCAGTGCTTTAAAGGGCAGGACCCTACTGTACCAAGAGACCCAGTACTTC. It translates to CSALKGRTLLYQETQYF.

The V and J genes are TRBV20-1 and TRBJ1-2; maybe TRBD1 (5 bases). CDR3 length: 13 amino acids. Germline values: CDR1 DFQATT, CDR2 SNEGSKA (reference sequence). The germline V and J ends were trimmed by 2 bases and 3 bases, with 10 bases remaining between them. This CDR3 reads CSARRGADYGYTF. In nucleotides, the CDR3 is TGCAGTGCTAGAAGAGGGGCGGACTATGGCTACACCTTC.

The chain recombines TRBV4-1 with TRBJ1-1; 7 nucleotides match TRBD1. CDR1 and CDR2 (germline): MGHRA, YSYEKL. The CDR3 covers 15 residues. V gave up 1 base and J gave up 7 bases; unmatched junction bases: 9. CDR3 bases: TGCGCCAGCAGCCAAGTTGAGGGGGCTACGGGTGAAGCTTTCTTT. It yields the protein CASSQVEGATGEAFF.

This clonotype has more than one count but fewer than ten. This chain connects TRBV12-3 or TRBV12-4 to TRBJ1-1; a possible D gene is TRBD1 (5 bases). The CDR3 has 11 residues. Between the trimmed V and J ends, which lost 6 bases and 5 bases, there was a span of 7 bases. In DNA, the CDR3 is TGTGCCAGCAGGGAGGGGACTGAAGCTTTCTTT. Its protein product is CASREGTEAFF.

This clonotype was found a few times. The V call is TRBV20-1, the J call TRBJ2-7, with 10 bases aligning to TRBD2. J was trimmed by 2 bases and V by 4 bases; bases with no gene match: 11. The V gene's germline CDR1 is DFQATT and CDR2 SNEGSKA (reference sequence). This CDR3 region has 16 residues. The DNA of the CDR3 is TGCAGTGCTAACCACGGACTAGCGGAGAACGCCTACGAGCAGTACTTC. Translated, it gives CSANHGLAENAYEQYF.